The clone carrying this TCR beta chain came up many times. The target antigen is unknown. J lost 4 bases, V lost 6 bases, and 15 bases had no gene match. Germline CDR1 and CDR2: ENHRY and SYGVKD. The CDR3 sequence is 17 residues long. The sample belongs to a study of Graves' ophthalmopathy and Graves' hyperthyroidism. Study results and caveats: Discriminating ophthalmopathy from stable hyperthyroidism, a 13-signature model attained a sensitivity of about 88% and a specificity of just under 84%.

TCR beta CDR3 amplification used RNA transcripts. An opening RT-PCR round employed HTBI primers and preceded a second-round multiplex PCR. TCRdb called the multiplex PCR reads again in MiXCR, with one record for every CDR3 protein. The table lists more than 550,000 distinct CDR3 sequences, just over 40% of them singletons. The study enrolled ophthalmopathy donors with moderate-to-severe activity, CAS ≥3, NOSPECS ≥4 and duration under 3 months. Fresh peripheral blood, about 10 ml, was the PBMC source. The sequence came from an adult man with Graves' ophthalmopathy. The specimen was peripheral blood. This chain connects TRBV10-3 to TRBJ1-1, with 9 positions matching TRBD1. CDR3 amino acids: CAISDPDRGKDPTEAFF. DNA for the CDR3: TGTGCCATCAGCGATCCGGACAGGGGAAAGGATCCCACTGAAGCTTTCTTT.